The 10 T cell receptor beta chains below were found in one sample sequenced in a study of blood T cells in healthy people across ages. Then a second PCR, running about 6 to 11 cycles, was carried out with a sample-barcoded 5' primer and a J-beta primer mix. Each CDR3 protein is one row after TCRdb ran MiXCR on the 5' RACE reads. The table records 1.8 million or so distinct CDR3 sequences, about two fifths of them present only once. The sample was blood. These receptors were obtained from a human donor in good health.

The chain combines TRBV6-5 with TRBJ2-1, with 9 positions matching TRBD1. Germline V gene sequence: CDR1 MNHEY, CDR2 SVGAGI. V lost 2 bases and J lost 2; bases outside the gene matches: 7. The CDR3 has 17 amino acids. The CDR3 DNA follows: TGTGCCAGCAGTTACAACGAATGGACAGGGGCCTACAATGAGCAGTTCTTC. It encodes CASSYNEWTGAYNEQFF.

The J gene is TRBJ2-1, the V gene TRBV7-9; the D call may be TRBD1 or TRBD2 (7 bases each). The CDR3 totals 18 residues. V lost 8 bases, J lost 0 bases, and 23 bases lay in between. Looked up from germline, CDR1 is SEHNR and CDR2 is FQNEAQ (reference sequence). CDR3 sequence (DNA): TGTGCCAGCGGGATCTCCAGGGGGGGCGCTTCCTCCTACAATGAGCAGTTCTTC. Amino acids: CASGISRGGASSYNEQFF.

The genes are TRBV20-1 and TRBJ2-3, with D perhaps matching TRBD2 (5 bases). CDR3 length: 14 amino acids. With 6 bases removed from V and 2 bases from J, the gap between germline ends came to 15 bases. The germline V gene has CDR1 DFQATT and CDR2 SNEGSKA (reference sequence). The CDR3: CSAPTGTFTDTQYF. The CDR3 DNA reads TGCAGTGCGCCTACGGGAACCTTCACAGATACGCAGTATTTT.

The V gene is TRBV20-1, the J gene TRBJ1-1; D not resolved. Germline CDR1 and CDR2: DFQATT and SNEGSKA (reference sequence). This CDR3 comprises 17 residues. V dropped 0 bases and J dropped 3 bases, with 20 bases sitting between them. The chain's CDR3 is CSARDPDGVLGYTEAFF. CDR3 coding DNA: TGCAGTGCTAGAGATCCGGATGGGGTCTTAGGGTACACTGAAGCTTTCTTT.

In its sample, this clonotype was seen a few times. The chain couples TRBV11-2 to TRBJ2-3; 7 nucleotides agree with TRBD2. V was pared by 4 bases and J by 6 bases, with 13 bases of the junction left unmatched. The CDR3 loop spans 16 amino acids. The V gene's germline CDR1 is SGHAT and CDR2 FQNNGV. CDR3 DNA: TGTGCCAGCAGCTCCTGGGGGGGACGAGAAACGGATACGCAGTATTTT. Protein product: CASSSWGGRETDTQYF.

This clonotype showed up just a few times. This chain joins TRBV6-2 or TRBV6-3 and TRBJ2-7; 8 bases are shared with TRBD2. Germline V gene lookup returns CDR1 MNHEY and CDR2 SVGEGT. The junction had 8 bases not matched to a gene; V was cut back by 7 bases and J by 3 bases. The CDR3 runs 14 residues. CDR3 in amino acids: CASTNQRGNYEQYF. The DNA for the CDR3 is TGTGCCAGCACCAACCAGCGGGGGAACTACGAGCAGTACTTC.

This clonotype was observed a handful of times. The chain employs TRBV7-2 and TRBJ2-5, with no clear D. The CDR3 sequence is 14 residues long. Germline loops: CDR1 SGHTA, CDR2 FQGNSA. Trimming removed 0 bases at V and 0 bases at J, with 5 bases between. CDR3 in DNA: TGTGCCAGCAGCTTAGCTAGCAACCAAGAGACCCAGTACTTC. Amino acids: CASSLASNQETQYF.

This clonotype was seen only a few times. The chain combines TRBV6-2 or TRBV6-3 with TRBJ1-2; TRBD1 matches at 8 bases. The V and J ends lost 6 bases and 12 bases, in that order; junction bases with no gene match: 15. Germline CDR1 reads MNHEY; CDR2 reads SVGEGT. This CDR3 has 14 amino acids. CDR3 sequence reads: CASRPLDRALGHTF. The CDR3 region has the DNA TGTGCCAGCAGACCTCTGGACAGGGCCTTAGGCCACACCTTC.

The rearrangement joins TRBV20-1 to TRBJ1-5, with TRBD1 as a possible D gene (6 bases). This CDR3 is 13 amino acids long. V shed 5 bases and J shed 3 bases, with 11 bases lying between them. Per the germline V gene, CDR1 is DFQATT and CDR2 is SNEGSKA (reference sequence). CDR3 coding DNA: TGCAGTGCTCGAAGACAGGTCAATCAGCCCCAGCATTTT. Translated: CSARRQVNQPQHF.

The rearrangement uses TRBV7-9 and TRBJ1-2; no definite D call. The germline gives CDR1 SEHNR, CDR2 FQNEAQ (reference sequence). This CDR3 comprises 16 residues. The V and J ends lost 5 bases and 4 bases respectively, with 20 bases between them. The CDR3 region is CASSPISPVVLYGYTF. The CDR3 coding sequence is TGTGCCAGCAGCCCCATTTCTCCGGTGGTACTCTATGGCTACACCTTC.